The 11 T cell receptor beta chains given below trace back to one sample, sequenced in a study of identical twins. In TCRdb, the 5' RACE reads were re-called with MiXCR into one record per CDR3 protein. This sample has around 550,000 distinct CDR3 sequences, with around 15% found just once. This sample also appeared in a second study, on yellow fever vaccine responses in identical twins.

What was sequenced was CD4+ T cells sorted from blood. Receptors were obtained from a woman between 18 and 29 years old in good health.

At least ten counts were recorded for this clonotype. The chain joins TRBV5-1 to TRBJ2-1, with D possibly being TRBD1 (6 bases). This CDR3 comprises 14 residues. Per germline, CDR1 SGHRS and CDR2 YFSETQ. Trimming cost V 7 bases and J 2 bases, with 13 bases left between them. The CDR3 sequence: CASATGSPYNEQFF. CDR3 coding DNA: TGCGCCAGCGCAACAGGGTCCCCCTACAATGAGCAGTTCTTC.

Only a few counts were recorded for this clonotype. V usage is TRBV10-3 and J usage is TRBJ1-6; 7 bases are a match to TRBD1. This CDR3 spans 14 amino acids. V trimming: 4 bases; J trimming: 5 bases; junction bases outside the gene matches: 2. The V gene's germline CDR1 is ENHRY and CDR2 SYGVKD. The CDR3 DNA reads TGTGCCATCAGTGTCCAGGGGGATAATTCACCCCTCCACTTT. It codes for CAISVQGDNSPLHF.

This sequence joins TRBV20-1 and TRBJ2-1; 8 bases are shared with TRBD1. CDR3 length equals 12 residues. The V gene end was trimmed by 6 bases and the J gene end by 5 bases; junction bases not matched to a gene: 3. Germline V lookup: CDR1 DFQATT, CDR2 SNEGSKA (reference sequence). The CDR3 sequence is CSARTGNNEQFF. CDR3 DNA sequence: TGCAGTGCCAGGACAGGGAACAATGAGCAGTTCTTC.

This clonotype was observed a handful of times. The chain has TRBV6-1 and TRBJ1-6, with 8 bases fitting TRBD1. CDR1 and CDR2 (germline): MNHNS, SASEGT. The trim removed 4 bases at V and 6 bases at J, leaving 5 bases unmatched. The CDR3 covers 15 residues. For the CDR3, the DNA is TGTGCCAGCAGTGCCCAGGGGGCCGGTAATTCACCCCTCCACTTT. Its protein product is CASSAQGAGNSPLHF.

The CDR3 sequence: CASSLARGYNEQFF. The DNA of the CDR3 is TGTGCCAGCAGCTTAGCTCGCGGCTACAATGAGCAGTTCTTC. The chain has TRBV11-2 and TRBJ2-1, with no clear D. Trimming shortened V by 1 base and J by 3 bases, and 7 bases separated the two germline ends. The V gene's germline CDR1 is SGHAT and CDR2 FQNNGV. This CDR3 spans 14 amino acids.

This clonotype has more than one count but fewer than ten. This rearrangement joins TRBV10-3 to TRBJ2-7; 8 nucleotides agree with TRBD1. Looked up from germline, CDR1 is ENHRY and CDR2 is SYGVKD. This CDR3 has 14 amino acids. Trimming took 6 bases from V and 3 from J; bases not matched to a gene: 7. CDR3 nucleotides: TGTGCCATCAGCCAGGGGGACAGGAGCTACGAGCAGTACTTC. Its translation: CAISQGDRSYEQYF.

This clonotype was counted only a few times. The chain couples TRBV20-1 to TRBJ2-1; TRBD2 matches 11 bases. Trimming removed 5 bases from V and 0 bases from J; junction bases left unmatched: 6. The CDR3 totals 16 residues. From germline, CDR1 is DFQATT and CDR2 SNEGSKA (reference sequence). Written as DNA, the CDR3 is TGCAGTGCTCCTCGGACTAGCGGGCGCTCCTACAATGAGCAGTTCTTC. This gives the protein CSAPRTSGRSYNEQFF.

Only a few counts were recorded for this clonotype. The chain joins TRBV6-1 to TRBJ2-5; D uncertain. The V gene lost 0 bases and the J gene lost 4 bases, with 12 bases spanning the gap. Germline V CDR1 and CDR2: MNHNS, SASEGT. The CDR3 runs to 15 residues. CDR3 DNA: TGTGCCAGCAGTGAAGCCTTGACCCGTGGAGAGACCCAGTACTTC. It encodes CASSEALTRGETQYF.

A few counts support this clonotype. The CDR3 region is CSAAKSRTSDRNEQFF. DNA for the CDR3: TGCAGTGCGGCAAAAAGCCGGACTAGCGACCGTAATGAGCAGTTCTTC. The rearrangement uses TRBV20-1 and TRBJ2-1; 9 bases match TRBD2. In germline, CDR1 is DFQATT, CDR2 SNEGSKA (reference sequence). The CDR3 has 16 amino acids. Unmatched junction bases numbered 16, after V lost 6 bases and J lost 7 bases.

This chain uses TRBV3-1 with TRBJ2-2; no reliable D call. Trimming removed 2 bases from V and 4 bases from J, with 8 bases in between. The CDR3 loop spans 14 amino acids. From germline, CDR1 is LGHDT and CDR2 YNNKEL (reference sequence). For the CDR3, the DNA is TGTGCCAGCAGCCAACCCTTGAGCACCGGGGAGCTGTTTTTT. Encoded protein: CASSQPLSTGELFF.

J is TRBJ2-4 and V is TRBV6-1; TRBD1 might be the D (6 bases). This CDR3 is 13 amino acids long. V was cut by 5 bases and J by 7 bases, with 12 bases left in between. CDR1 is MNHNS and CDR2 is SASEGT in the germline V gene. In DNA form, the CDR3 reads TGTGCCAGCAGTCAAGGGGGAAAGAACATTCAGTACTTC. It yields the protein CASSQGGKNIQYF.